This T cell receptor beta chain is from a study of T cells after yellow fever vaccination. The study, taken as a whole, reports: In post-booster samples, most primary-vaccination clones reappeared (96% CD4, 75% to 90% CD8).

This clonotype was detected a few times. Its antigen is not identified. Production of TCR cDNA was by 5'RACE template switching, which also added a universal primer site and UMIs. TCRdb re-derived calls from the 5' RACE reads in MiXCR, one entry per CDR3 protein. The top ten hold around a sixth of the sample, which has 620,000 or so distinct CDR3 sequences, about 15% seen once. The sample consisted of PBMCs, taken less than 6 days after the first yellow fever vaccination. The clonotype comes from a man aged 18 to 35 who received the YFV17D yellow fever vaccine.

The CDR3: CSVAPGGLRSFETQYF. The CDR3 DNA sequence: TGCAGCGTTGCCCCCGGCGGGCTCAGGAGTTTCGAGACCCAGTACTTC. The chain joins TRBV29-1 to TRBJ2-5, with D tentatively TRBD2 (5 bases). CDR1 and CDR2 from the germline V gene are SQVTM and ANQGSEA. This CDR3 has 16 amino acids. The V end was cut by 4 bases, the J end by 5 bases, with 23 bases between.